The text below deals with one T cell receptor (beta chain). The antigen remains undetermined. This record comes from a study of T cell responses to AZD1222 COVID-19 vaccine. Study-wide points: White British donors predominated, females outnumbered males, and clonal diversity was possibly underestimated. Regions left unmutated in variants are reportedly the target of nearly half of spike-specific TCRs.

The method was immunoSEQ multiplex PCR; TCRdb's version includes in-frame clones alone and lacks a portion of them. The repertoire holds around 150,000 clones, with about 91% as singletons. CDR3 length: 14 amino acids. The V and J ends lost 4 bases and 1 base, in that order; junction bases with no gene match: 2. Looked up from germline, CDR1 is MGHDK and CDR2 is SYGVNS. This TCR derives from an adult who received the AZD1222 COVID-19 vaccine. V is TRBV25-1 and J is TRBJ1-2, with 8 bases fitting TRBD1. The sequenced sample was peripheral blood, obtained 28 days after the second AZD1222 dose. The CDR3 reads CASSGTGRNYGYTF. The CDR3 region has the DNA TGTGCCAGCAGTGGGACAGGGCGTAACTATGGCTACACCTTC.